This TCR beta chain was identified in a study of blood T cell repertoires in COVID-19. In the source study's methods: Estimated nucleated cell counts came from reference gene primer amplification. Sequenced by immunoSEQ multiplex PCR; TCRdb stores in-frame clones only, minus some. That table supplies the V and J calls and clone size; D and trimming were determined from the DNA. Seen here are 200,000 to 250,000 clones, 88% observed once, and the top ten hold about 2.5%. This TCR came from a woman aged 55-70 years with acute or convalescent COVID-19. The sequenced material came from peripheral blood.

CDR3 sequence reads: CASSPQLGAYGYTF. CDR3 DNA sequence: TGTGCCAGCAGCCCACAGTTGGGGGCCTATGGCTACACCTTC. This chain connects TRBV7-2 to TRBJ1-2, with D tentatively TRBD1 (6 bases). Per the germline V gene, CDR1 is SGHTA and CDR2 is FQGNSA. Deletions cut 5 bases from V and 4 bases from J, with 14 bases between. CDR3 length: 14 residues.